The 26 T cell receptor beta chains listed next were all sequenced from one sample in a study of human T cells and chemical hapten exposure. Indicated time point: patch test 1, 2 weeks after DPC sensitization. Treatment denoted: therapeutic diphenylcyclopropenone sensitization with weekly scalp DPC. Before extraction, the whole blood was not fractionated, and total RNA was taken from it. A single record per CDR3 protein comes from TCRdb applying MiXCR to the RACE reads. The sample has some 43,000 distinct CDR3 sequences, 4% seen once; the top ten hold more than 25%. The sequences come from whole blood, collected in connection with sensitization to the hapten diphenylcyclopropenone (DPC). Receptor source: a man aged 50 or older with alopecia areata. Some clones in this sample may be carry-over from other donors' samples.

This clonotype was detected ten times or more. V usage is TRBV6-1 and J usage is TRBJ2-3; TRBD2 aligns across 7 bases. The germline gives CDR1 MNHNS, CDR2 SASEGT. The CDR3 runs 14 residues. With V trimmed by 7 bases and J by 6 bases, 10 bases remained unmatched. The CDR3 protein is CASNEAGESDTQYF. In DNA form, the CDR3 reads TGTGCCAGCAATGAGGCGGGAGAATCGGATACGCAGTATTTT.

Details on this clonotype: A much bigger clone sits one base away, suggesting this may be a read error. CDR3 loop: CASSFRGGSNQPQHF. The CDR3 DNA reads as TGTGCCAGCAGTTTTAGGGGGGGCAGCAATCAGCCCCAGCATTTT. J is TRBJ1-5 and V is TRBV5-6, with a possible D match to TRBD1 (6 bases). The CDR3 loop spans 15 amino acids. In germline, CDR1 is SGHDT, CDR2 YYEEEE. Trimming removed 5 bases at V and 1 base at J, with 13 bases between.

This clonotype occurred many times. The gene calls are TRBV28 and TRBJ1-5, with D perhaps matching TRBD1 (6 bases). The CDR3 extends over 13 amino acids. V was pared by 3 bases and J by 10 bases, with 13 bases between. Germline V gives CDR1 MDHEN, CDR2 SYDVKM. DNA of the CDR3: TGTGCCAGCAGTTTGGCAGGGGTCCTTCCCCAGCATTTT. This codes for CASSLAGVLPQHF.

This clonotype has at least ten counts. This chain uses TRBV4-1 with TRBJ2-2; the D is unclear. This CDR3 comprises 15 residues. Germline CDR1 is MGHRA and CDR2 is YSYEKL. V was shortened by 3 bases and J by 2 bases, with 10 bases between the two germline ends. The CDR3, as DNA: TGCGCCAGCAGCCAGGGAAGGGCTAACACCGGGGAGCTGTTTTTT. Translated, it gives CASSQGRANTGELFF.

This clonotype was picked up many times. The chain joins TRBV27 to TRBJ2-7, with D uncertain. V gave up 4 bases and J gave up 6 bases, with 10 bases separating them. The CDR3 totals 12 residues. The germline gives CDR1 MNHEY, CDR2 SMNVEV (reference sequence). The CDR3 region is CASSSPAREQYF. CDR3 DNA sequence: TGTGCCAGCAGTTCCCCGGCACGCGAGCAGTACTTC.

In its sample, this clonotype was seen many times. The chain has TRBV20-1 and TRBJ2-7, with D tentatively TRBD1 or TRBD2 (5 bases each). CDR1 is DFQATT, CDR2 SNEGSKA, per germline (reference sequence). This CDR3 has 13 amino acids. The ends were cut back, 6 bases at V and 5 bases at J, with 17 bases in the middle. CDR3 sequence (DNA): TGCAGTGCCTCTCGGGGCCTTGACAACGAGCAGTACTTC. This encodes CSASRGLDNEQYF.

This clonotype was seen repeatedly, ten times or more. The chain employs TRBV6-5 and TRBJ2-3; D is unresolved. The CDR3 length is 14 residues. The germline CDR1 and CDR2 sequences are MNHEY and SVGAGI. Trimming cost V 6 bases and J 4 bases, with 14 bases left between them. The CDR3 region has the DNA TGTGCCAGCAGCAGACCAGGCGTTCCAGATACGCAGTATTTT. This translates into CASSRPGVPDTQYF.

The table lists this clonotype with many counts. The chain employs TRBV20-1 and TRBJ1-1; TRBD1 matches 7 bases. The CDR3 spans 16 residues. CDR1 and CDR2 (germline): DFQATT, SNEGSKA (reference sequence). The V and J ends lost 0 bases and 5 bases, in that order; junction bases with no gene match: 12. CDR3 protein: CSAREEGGGSATEAFF. CDR3 sequence (DNA): TGCAGTGCTAGAGAGGAAGGGGGCGGCTCGGCTACTGAAGCTTTCTTT.

This clonotype was counted between two and nine times. The rearrangement joins TRBV29-1 to TRBJ2-3, with TRBD2 matching over 7 bases. This CDR3 region has 15 residues. Germline loops: CDR1 SQVTM, CDR2 ANQGSEA. J gave up 5 bases and V 1 base, and 9 bases lay outside the gene matches. In nucleotides, the CDR3 is TGCAGCGTTGAAGGCGGAGTGGGAGGGTTAGATACGCAGTATTTT. This translates into CSVEGGVGGLDTQYF.

The CDR3: CSVLRQGRNNEQFF. Here the CDR3 DNA reads TGCAGCGTCCTCCGACAGGGGCGGAACAATGAGCAGTTCTTC. The chain uses TRBV29-1 and TRBJ2-1, with 8 bases identical to TRBD1. This CDR3 has 14 amino acids. The germline CDR1 and CDR2 sequences are SQVTM and ANQGSEA. The V segment lost 6 bases and the J segment 5 bases; nucleotides outside the gene matches: 9.

Many counts were recorded for this clonotype. This chain joins TRBV29-1 and TRBJ2-3; 7 positions agree with TRBD2. The germline V gene has CDR1 SQVTM and CDR2 ANQGSEA. The CDR3 spans 12 residues. V dropped 5 bases and J dropped 3; count of bases not matched to a gene: 2. The CDR3 coding sequence is TGCAGCGTTACCGGGAGGACAGATACGCAGTATTTT. Amino acids: CSVTGRTDTQYF.

Only a few counts were recorded for this clonotype. The V and J genes are TRBV19 and TRBJ1-6; no clear D gene. In germline, CDR1 is LNHDA, CDR2 SQIVND (reference sequence). The V gene lost 5 bases and the J gene lost 7 bases, with 12 bases spanning the gap. CDR3 length: 14 residues. In DNA form, the CDR3 reads TGTGCCAGTAGTGGTGACGGAAACAATTCACCCCTCCACTTT. It is translated as CASSGDGNNSPLHF.

This clonotype was recorded at least ten times. The rearrangement links TRBV5-1 to TRBJ1-5, with unresolved D. V was shortened by 1 base and J by 1 base, with 24 bases between the two germline ends. The V gene's germline CDR1 is SGHRS and CDR2 YFSETQ. The CDR3 contains 20 residues. CDR3 loop: CASSLMTRVARKVSNQPQHF. The DNA for the CDR3 is TGCGCCAGCAGCTTGATGACACGGGTAGCCAGGAAGGTAAGCAATCAGCCCCAGCATTTT.

This clonotype was picked up many times. This chain connects TRBV11-1 to TRBJ1-1; D ambiguous. The V and J ends lost 1 base and 3 bases respectively, with 12 bases between them. CDR1 and CDR2 from the germline V gene are SGHAT and FQDESV (reference sequence). The CDR3 totals 15 residues. The CDR3 coding sequence is TGTGCCAGCAGCTTAGGCCGAACGGACGACACTGAAGCTTTCTTT. Its translation: CASSLGRTDDTEAFF.

In this sample, this clonotype turned up many times. Here the CDR3 reads CASSYSFAGVGNQPQHF. CDR3 DNA sequence: TGTGCCAGCAGTTACTCGTTCGCCGGGGTAGGTAATCAGCCCCAGCATTTT. The genes are TRBV6-5 and TRBJ1-5, with no clear D. Trimming removed 0 bases at V and 4 bases at J, with 16 bases between. CDR3 size: 17 residues. Germline V gene sequence: CDR1 MNHEY, CDR2 SVGAGI.

The chain combines TRBV11-2 with TRBJ2-1; 15 nucleotides line up with TRBD2. This CDR3 is 17 amino acids long. CDR1 SGHAT and CDR2 FQNNGV come from the germline V gene. The V segment lost 4 bases and the J segment 4 bases; nucleotides outside the gene matches: 5. The CDR3 loop reads CASSSGLAGGFYNEQFF. In DNA form, the CDR3 reads TGTGCCAGCAGCTCGGGACTAGCGGGAGGATTTTACAATGAGCAGTTCTTC.

This clonotype was found many times. The CDR3 DNA is TGTGCCAGCAGAGTGGGACCGTCTACGTTCTTC. Amino acids: CASRVGPSTFF. J is TRBJ2-1 and V is TRBV28; D assignment may be TRBD1 or TRBD2 (5 bases each). V dropped 6 bases and J dropped 15 bases, with 15 bases sitting between them. CDR1 and CDR2 from the germline V gene are MDHEN and SYDVKM. The CDR3 contains 11 residues. The full variable domain, its missing parts supplied by reference TRBV28 and TRBJ2-1, is DVKVTQSSRYLVKRTGEKVFLECVQDMDHENMFWYRQDPGLGLRLIYFSYDVKMKEKGDIPEGYSVSREKKERFSLILESASTNQTSMYLCASRVGPSTFFGPGTRLTVL.

The chain combines TRBV5-1 with TRBJ2-5, with D tentatively TRBD1 (6 bases). CDR1 is SGHRS, CDR2 YFSETQ, per germline. With 6 bases removed from V and 0 bases from J, the gap between germline ends came to 15 bases. CDR3 length: 15 amino acids. The CDR3 spells CASNTLGQNQETQYF. The CDR3 DNA sequence: TGCGCCAGCAACACTCTTGGACAGAACCAAGAGACCCAGTACTTC.

This clonotype occurred many times. This chain connects TRBV28 to TRBJ1-2; a possible D gene is TRBD1 (6 bases). Germline values: CDR1 MDHEN, CDR2 SYDVKM. Trimming pared 4 bases from V and 5 bases from J, leaving 11 bases between. This CDR3 has 13 amino acids. Written as DNA, the CDR3 is TGTGCCAGCAGTTCACAGGGCTTGTATGGCTACACCTTC. It codes for CASSSQGLYGYTF.

Comments on this clonotype: Just one base apart from a much larger clone, this may be a read error. Here the CDR3 omits its conserved ending phenylalanine or tryptophan, so a read error is the likely source. The DNA is omitted, as the CDR3 cannot be located on it reliably, and the CDR3 follows TCRdb's listing. The V gene is TRBV29-1, the J gene TRBJ1-1; TRBD1 was called by the table and not checked on the DNA. With termini counted, the CDR3 has 12 amino acids. Germline V gene sequence: CDR1 SQVTM, CDR2 ANQGSEA. CDR3 residues: CTVEGTGGLTFL.

This clonotype is medium-sized within its sample. The rearrangement joins TRBV29-1 to TRBJ2-3; 9 bases align to TRBD2. This CDR3 is built from 17 residues. CDR1 and CDR2 from the germline V gene are SQVTM and ANQGSEA. In nucleotides, the CDR3 is TGCAGAATTCCCCTGGCGGGAGGGCCGGGCATAACAGATACGCAGTATTTT. It encodes CRIPLAGGPGITDTQYF.

This clonotype came up many times. V and J are TRBV20-1 and TRBJ2-3; TRBD1 is a possible D gene (6 bases). Germline V gene lookup returns CDR1 DFQATT and CDR2 SNEGSKA (reference sequence). The CDR3 loop spans 15 amino acids. Trimming removed 0 bases at V and 2 bases at J, with 12 bases between. The CDR3 protein is CSARDSRGNTDTQYF. In DNA form, the CDR3 reads TGCAGTGCTAGAGATAGCAGGGGCAACACAGATACGCAGTATTTT.

This clonotype has ten or more counts. V gene TRBV7-9 combines with J gene TRBJ2-5; D not resolved. Germline V gene lookup returns CDR1 SEHNR and CDR2 FQNEAQ (reference sequence). The CDR3 totals 12 residues. The V end was cut by 1 base, the J end by 5 bases, with 5 bases between. The DNA for the CDR3 is TGTGCCAGCAGCTTAGACGGGGAGACCCAGTACTTC. Its translation is CASSLDGETQYF. The full variable domain, in which reference TRBV7-9 and TRBJ2-5 provide the parts outside the CDR3, is DTGVSQNPRHKITKRGQNVTFRCDPISEHNRLYWYRQTLGQGPEFLTYFQNEAQLEKSRLLSDRFSAERPKGSFSTLEIQRTEQGDSAMYLCASSLDGETQYFGPGTRLLVL.

In this sample, this clonotype turned up a few times. The chain recombines TRBV29-1 with TRBJ2-1; 10 bases map to TRBD2. With V trimmed by 6 bases and J by 5 bases, 10 bases remained unmatched. Germline V gene sequence: CDR1 SQVTM, CDR2 ANQGSEA. The CDR3 is 15 residues long. CDR3 DNA sequence: TGCAGCGTCGCCGATAGCGGGAGGAGTAACAATGAGCAGTTCTTC. Translating gives CSVADSGRSNNEQFF.

This clonotype occurred many times. This chain connects TRBV7-9 to TRBJ2-7; 9 positions agree with TRBD1. Germline V gene sequence: CDR1 SEHNR, CDR2 FQNEAQ (reference sequence). The CDR3 is 14 amino acids. The V segment lost 1 base and the J segment 6 bases; nucleotides outside the gene matches: 4. The CDR3 DNA reads as TGTGCCAGCAGCTTAGACAGGGGGCATCTCGAGCAGTACTTC. This codes for CASSLDRGHLEQYF.

This clonotype was detected many times. The genes are TRBV11-2 and TRBJ2-3, with 8 bases fitting TRBD1. Looked up from germline, CDR1 is SGHAT and CDR2 is FQNNGV. The CDR3 sequence is 13 residues long. V dropped 5 bases and J dropped 5; count of bases not matched to a gene: 3. In DNA form, the CDR3 reads TGTGCCAGCAGCCCCGGGACAGGAGATACGCAGTATTTT. It yields the protein CASSPGTGDTQYF.